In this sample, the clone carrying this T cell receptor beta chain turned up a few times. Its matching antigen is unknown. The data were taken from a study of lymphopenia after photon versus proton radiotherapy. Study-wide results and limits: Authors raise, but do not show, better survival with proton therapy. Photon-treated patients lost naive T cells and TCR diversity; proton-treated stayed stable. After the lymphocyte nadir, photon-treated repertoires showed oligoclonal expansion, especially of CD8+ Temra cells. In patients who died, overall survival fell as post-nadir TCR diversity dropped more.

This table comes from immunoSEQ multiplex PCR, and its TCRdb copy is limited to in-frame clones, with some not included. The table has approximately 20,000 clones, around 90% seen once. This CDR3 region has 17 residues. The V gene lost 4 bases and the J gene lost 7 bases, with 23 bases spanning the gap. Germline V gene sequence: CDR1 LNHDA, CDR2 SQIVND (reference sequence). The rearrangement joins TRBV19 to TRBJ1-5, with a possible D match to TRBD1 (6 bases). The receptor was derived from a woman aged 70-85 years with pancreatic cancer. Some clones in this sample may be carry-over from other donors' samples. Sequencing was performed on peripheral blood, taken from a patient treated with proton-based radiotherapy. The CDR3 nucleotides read TGTGCCAGTAGTACCCCGGAACAGGGTTCCGGTCGCCAGCCCCAGCATTTT. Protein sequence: CASSTPEQGSGRQPQHF.